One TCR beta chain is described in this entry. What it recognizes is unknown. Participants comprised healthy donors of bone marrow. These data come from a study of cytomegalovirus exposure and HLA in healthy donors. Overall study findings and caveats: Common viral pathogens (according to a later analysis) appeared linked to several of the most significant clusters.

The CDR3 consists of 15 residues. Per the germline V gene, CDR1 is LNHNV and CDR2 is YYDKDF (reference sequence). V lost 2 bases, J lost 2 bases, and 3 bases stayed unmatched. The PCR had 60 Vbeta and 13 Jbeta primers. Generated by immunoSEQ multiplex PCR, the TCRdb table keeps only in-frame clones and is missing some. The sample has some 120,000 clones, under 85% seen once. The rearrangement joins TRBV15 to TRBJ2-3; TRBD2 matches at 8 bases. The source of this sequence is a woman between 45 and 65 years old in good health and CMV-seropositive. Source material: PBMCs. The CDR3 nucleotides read TGTGCCACCAGCAGACCGGGGGGGTTCACAGATACGCAGTATTTT. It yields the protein CATSRPGGFTDTQYF.